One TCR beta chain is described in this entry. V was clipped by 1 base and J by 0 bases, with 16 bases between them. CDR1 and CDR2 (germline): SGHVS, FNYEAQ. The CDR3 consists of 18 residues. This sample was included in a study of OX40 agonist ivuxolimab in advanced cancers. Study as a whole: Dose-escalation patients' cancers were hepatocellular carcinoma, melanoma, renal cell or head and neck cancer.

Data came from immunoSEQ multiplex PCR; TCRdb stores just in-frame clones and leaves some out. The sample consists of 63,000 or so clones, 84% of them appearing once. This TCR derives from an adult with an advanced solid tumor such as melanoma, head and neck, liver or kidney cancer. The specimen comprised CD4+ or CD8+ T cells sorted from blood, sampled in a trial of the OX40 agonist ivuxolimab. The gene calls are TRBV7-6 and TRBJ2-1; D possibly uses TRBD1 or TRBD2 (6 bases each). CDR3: CASSLDPGASSSYNEQFF. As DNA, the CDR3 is TGTGCCAGCAGCTTAGATCCGGGGGCTTCGAGCTCCTACAATGAGCAGTTCTTC.